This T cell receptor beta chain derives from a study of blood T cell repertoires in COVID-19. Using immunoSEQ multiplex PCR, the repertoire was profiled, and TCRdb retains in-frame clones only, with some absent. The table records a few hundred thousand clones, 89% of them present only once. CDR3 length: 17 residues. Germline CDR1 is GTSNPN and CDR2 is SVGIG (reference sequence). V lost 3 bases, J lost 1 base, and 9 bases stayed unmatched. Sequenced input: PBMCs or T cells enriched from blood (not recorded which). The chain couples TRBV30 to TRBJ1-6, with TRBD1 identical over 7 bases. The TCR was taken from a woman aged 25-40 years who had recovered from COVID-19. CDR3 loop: CAWSRQGGFSYNSPLHF. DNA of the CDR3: TGTGCCTGGAGCAGACAGGGTGGATTTTCCTATAATTCACCCCTCCACTTT.